Reported below is one T cell receptor beta chain. What it recognizes is unknown. The data originate from a study of blood T cells in healthy people across ages. Regarding the study as a whole: CMV infection status of these donors was not known.

The V segment lost 5 bases and the J segment 0 bases; nucleotides outside the gene matches: 11. The CDR3 totals 18 residues. Germline CDR1 and CDR2: SEHNR and FQNEAQ (reference sequence). Combining a sample-barcoded 5' primer with a J-beta primer mix, a second PCR ran for roughly 7 to 12 cycles. Using its own MiXCR run on the 5' RACE reads, TCRdb lists one record per CDR3 protein. Found here are about 1 million distinct CDR3 sequences, less than 50% of them singletons; the top ten hold 15% to 20%. The chain combines TRBV7-9 with TRBJ2-7; 12 bases are a match to TRBD2. The specimen sequenced was blood. The receptor was isolated from a woman aged 60-75 years in good health. As DNA, the CDR3 is TGTGCCAGCAGCGTAGGACTAGCGGGGAGAATACGCTCCTACGAGCAGTACTTC. Its translation: CASSVGLAGRIRSYEQYF.